This T cell receptor beta chain was identified during a study of blood T cell repertoires in COVID-19. Study details: Sites across the United States, Italy and Spain contributed samples from acute and convalescent COVID-19. The cDNA or gDNA used as material had been derived from T cells, B-cell-depleted T cells, or PBMCs.

Original methodology: For nucleated cells, counts were estimated from reference gene primer amplification. Profiled with immunoSEQ multiplex PCR; TCRdb holds only in-frame clones, not every one. V and J calls and clone size are given by that table; D and trimming were obtained from the DNA. The profile shows around 380,000 clones, around 84% of them singletons. The CDR3 is 15 amino acids. V lost 0 bases to trimming and J lost 7 bases, with 12 bases between them. Germline CDR1 SGHVS, CDR2 FNYEAQ. This receptor was identified in a human donor with acute or convalescent COVID-19. The donor label of this sample is uncertain. Sequenced sample: peripheral blood. The V call is TRBV7-6, the J call TRBJ2-2, with D uncertain. The CDR3 protein is CASSLASGRFGELFF. CDR3 coding DNA: TGTGCCAGCAGCTTAGCGTCAGGCAGGTTCGGGGAGCTGTTTTTT.